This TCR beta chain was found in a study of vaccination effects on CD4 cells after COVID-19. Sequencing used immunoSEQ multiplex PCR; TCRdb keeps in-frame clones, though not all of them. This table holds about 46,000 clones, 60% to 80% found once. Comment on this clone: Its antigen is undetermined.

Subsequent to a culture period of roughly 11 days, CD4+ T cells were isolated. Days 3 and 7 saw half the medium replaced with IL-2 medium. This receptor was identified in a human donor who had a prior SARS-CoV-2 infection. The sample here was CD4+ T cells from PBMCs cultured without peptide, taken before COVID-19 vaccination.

In DNA form, the CDR3 reads TGTGCGTCGGCGGGAGGCTCCTACAATGAGCAGTTCTTC. This sequence encodes CASAGGSYNEQFF. V is TRBV7-2 and J is TRBJ2-1; 8 bases line up with TRBD2. Germline V lookup: CDR1 SGHTA, CDR2 FQGNSA. This CDR3 comprises 13 residues.